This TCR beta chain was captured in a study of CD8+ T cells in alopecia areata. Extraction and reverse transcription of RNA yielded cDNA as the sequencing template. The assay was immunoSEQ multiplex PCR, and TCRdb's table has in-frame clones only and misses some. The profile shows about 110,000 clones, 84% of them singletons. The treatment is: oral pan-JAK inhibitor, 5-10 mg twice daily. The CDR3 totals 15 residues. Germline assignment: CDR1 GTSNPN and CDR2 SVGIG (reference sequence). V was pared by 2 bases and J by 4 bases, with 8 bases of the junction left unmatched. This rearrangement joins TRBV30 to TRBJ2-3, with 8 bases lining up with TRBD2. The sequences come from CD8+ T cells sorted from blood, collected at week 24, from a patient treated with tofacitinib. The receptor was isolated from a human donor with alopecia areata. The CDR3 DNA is TGTGCCTGGAGTAGGACGGGGGGGCCGTCAGATACGCAGTATTTT. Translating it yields CAWSRTGGPSDTQYF.